Below, one T cell receptor beta chain is given with its context. Its binding antigen is unknown. No clone much larger than this one lies a single base away; base qualities are absent. The CDR3 regions of human TCRbeta chains were subjected to immunosequencing. As for how the authors treated the data: TCRs in the repertoires were matched against a reference library of SARS-CoV-2-specific TCRs that had been generated with the MIRA antigen-specificity platform. Breadth was defined as the fraction of unique TCRs that were SARS-CoV-2-associated. Depth was defined as the fraction of total T cells that were SARS-CoV-2-associated. Using the MIRA data, each spike-specific TCR was assigned both to the spike region to which the TCR was reactive and to a CD4 or CD8 class. Log10-transformed breadth and depth values were compared by one-way ANOVA with Sidak's multiple comparisons tests. Entries here come from immuneACCESS through TCRdb and include only in-frame sequences with V and J called. Some clones fail to appear in such tables; in the studies checked, an unresolved V gene covers under half of the shortfall, and the cause of the remainder is unknown. That table is the source of V, J and clone size, and D and trimming were worked out from the DNA. This sample lists approximately 98,000 clones; around 84% were detected once. The ten biggest clones cover about 3% of the sample.

The time point label on this specimen signifies: baseline before first vaccination. The vaccinee samples were drawn from two UK trials, COV001 and COV002, one of which was a single-blind randomized controlled phase 2/3 trial testing AZD1222 (ChAdOx1 nCoV-19) in healthy adults. Trial participant PBMC samples were collected at day 0 and day 28 after the second dose for TCRbeta chain sequencing. Counted from cysteine to phenylalanine, this CDR3 has 15 amino acids. Only the CDR3 part of the read is kept: 45 bases, read in frame from the first base. Looking up the germline V gene yields CDR1 SNHLY and CDR2 FYNNEI. Trimmed from V: 7 bases; trimmed from J: 0 bases; junction bases lacking a gene match: 5. This entry comes from a study of T cell responses to AZD1222 COVID-19 vaccine (dated by TCRdb to about 2021). Turning to the overall study: AZD1222 recipients with second doses at about 4 weeks or about 12 weeks were pooled, because spike-specific TCR depth and breadth did not differ between schedules. A total of just over 230 trial participants underwent TCR sequencing, of whom roughly 210 had received two doses of AZD1222 and approximately 25 had received two doses of the MenACWY control vaccine. Trial participants were enrolled by age into 18-55, 56-69 and 70-plus year subgroups, with about 150, 27 and 61 TCR-sequenced participants respectively. Overall study results and their limits: In the small 56-69-year group, the increase in depth fell short of significance, most likely because of low power. Spike-specific TCR breadth and depth rose significantly after two AZD1222 doses compared with day 0 and with MenACWY recipients. Epitopes outside the regions mutated in the B.1.351 and B.1.1.7 variants were reportedly recognized by nearly half of the unique spike-specific TCRs. The whole spike protein was spanned by vaccine-associated CD4 TCRs, and dominant responses were seen in regions 160-218 and 743-854. Participants were mostly white British and included more females than males, and it was suggested by the authors that clonal diversity may have been underestimated. Because no day 14 peak-response samples were available, the repertoires could be characterized only after the peak T cell response. Conclusions about previously exposed vaccinees were limited because only five to seven AZD1222 recipients were SARS-CoV-2 seropositive at baseline.

This receptor chain uses TRBV2 and TRBJ2-4, and TRBD2 aligns with 8 junction nucleotides. The receptor was isolated from an adult in good health. Sequenced here: peripheral blood, sampled on day 0 of AZD1222 vaccination. The DNA sequence is given as TGTGCCAGCACCCCGGGGGGGGTAGCCAAAAACATTCAGTACTTC. Its protein is CASTPGGVAKNIQYF.